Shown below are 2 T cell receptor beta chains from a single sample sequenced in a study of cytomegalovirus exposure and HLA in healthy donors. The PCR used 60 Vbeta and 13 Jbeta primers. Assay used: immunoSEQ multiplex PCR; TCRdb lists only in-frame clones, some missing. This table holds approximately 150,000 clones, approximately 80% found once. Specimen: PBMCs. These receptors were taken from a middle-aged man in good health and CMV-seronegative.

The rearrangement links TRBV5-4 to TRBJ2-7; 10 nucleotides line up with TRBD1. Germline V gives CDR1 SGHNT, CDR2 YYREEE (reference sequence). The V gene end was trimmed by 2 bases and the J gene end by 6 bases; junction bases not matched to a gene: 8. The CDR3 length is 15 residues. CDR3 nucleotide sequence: TGTGCCAGCAGCTTTTGGACAGGGGGATGGAGCGAGCAGTACTTC. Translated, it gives CASSFWTGGWSEQYF.

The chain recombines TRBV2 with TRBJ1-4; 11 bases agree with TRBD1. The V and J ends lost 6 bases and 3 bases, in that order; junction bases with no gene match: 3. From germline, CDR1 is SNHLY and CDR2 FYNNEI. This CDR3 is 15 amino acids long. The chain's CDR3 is CASRGQGGSNEKLFF. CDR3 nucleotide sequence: TGTGCCAGCAGGGGACAGGGGGGATCTAATGAAAAACTGTTTTTT.